Described below is a single T cell receptor (beta chain) sequence and its context. Its cognate antigen is unknown. This entry is derived from a study of cytomegalovirus exposure and HLA in healthy donors. Study background: The same platform as the approximately 670 first-cohort repertoires was used for the 130 or so validation repertoires, a later analysis reported. Study results and limitations: A classifier reportedly called cytomegalovirus status with high sensitivity and specificity. Cytomegalovirus association was assigned to some 160 TCR beta chains.

CDR1 is SGDLS, CDR2 YYNGEE, per germline. V was cut by 0 bases and J by 0 bases, with 7 bases left in between. The CDR3 totals 14 residues. Clones were read by immunoSEQ multiplex PCR, and TCRdb kept only the in-frame ones, dropping some. The sample shows some 170,000 clones, roughly nine tenths of them seen only once. The study drew the donors from its 120-subject validation cohort, separate from the 666-subject first cohort. This TCR was sampled from a woman aged 25 to 39 in good health and CMV-seronegative. This chain joins TRBV9 and TRBJ2-7; D is uncertain. Sequenced: PBMCs. As DNA, the CDR3 is TGTGCCAGCAGCGTAGGTCCGGACTCCTACGAGCAGTACTTC. Translation: CASSVGPDSYEQYF.